Listed below are T cell receptor beta chains from one sample, sequenced in a study of blood T cell repertoires in COVID-19. Here immunoSEQ multiplex PCR was the method, and the copy in TCRdb shows in-frame clones only, minus some. The repertoire has roughly 120,000 clones, around nine tenths of them found once; the top ten carry around 4.6%. Specimen: peripheral blood. Every receptor here comes from a man aged 55 to 70 with COVID-19, enrolled during active disease. Both conserved end residues are part of each CDR3.

V: TRBV29-1; CDR3: CSVTTSGDAQYF
V: TRBV7-3; CDR3: CASSLTGQGESGELFF
V: TRBV29-1; CDR3: CSAGTGGETQYF
V: TRBV29-1; CDR3: CSVKVRINEKLFF
V: TRBV7-9; CDR3: CASSEYRVRTGELFF
V: TRBV4-2; CDR3: CASRSGTGEETQYF
V: TRBV2; CDR3: CASSDLAEGEQFF
V: TRBV15; CDR3: CATSREAGEQFF
V: TRBV18; CDR3: CASSPVAGSRTDTQYF
V: TRBV18; CDR3: CASSPQGARYNEQFF
V: TRBV30; CDR3: CAWSATYEQYF
V: TRBV3-1/TRBV3-2; CDR3: CASSPSGTGELFF
V: TRBV6-5; CDR3: CASRRDRGLTGELFF
V: TRBV20-1; CDR3: CSASLRASTDTQYF
V: TRBV5-6; CDR3: CASSLLRRAYQPQHF
V: TRBV7-9; CDR3: CASHRDAGAEAFF
V: TRBV19; CDR3: CASSIGALSGANVLTF
V: TRBV5-1; CDR3: CASSFLAGRTNEQFF
V: TRBV27; CDR3: CASSPSGRARDTQYF
V: TRBV7-9; CDR3: CASSLQAISGNTIYF
V: TRBV29-1; CDR3: CSVRGGSSYNEQFF
V: TRBV11-3; CDR3: CASSRGQGASYEQYF
V: TRBV5-5; CDR3: CASSRKKDRSNTGELFF
V: TRBV19; CDR3: CASSIGGGNEQFF
V: TRBV24-1; CDR3: CATSDWASGTTGELFF
V: TRBV5-1; CDR3: CASSLEAGGGEQFF
V: TRBV30; CDR3: CAWNKDRAGELFF
V: TRBV14; CDR3: CASSPSLTSGGNNEQFF
V: TRBV5-1; CDR3: CASSSGDRGFYEQYF
V: TRBV7-3; CDR3: CASSPPGQANQPQHF
V: TRBV29-1; CDR3: CSVRTGGYEQYF
V: TRBV6-1; CDR3: CASSEQKQETQYF
V: TRBV19; CDR3: CASSEEGPRNTQHF
V: TRBV5-4; CDR3: CASSLPTGDREKLFF
V: TRBV3-1/TRBV3-2; CDR3: CASSQLAGGGDEQFF
V: TRBV5-6; CDR3: CASSLDWGANYGYTF
V: TRBV7-2; CDR3: CASSLDGSSYEQYF
V: TRBV14; CDR3: CASSPGQGAYTDTQYF
V: TRBV6-5; CDR3: CASSYSRQGVGYGYTF
V: TRBV28; CDR3: CASSKTPSKGGYGYTF
V: TRBV3-1/TRBV3-2; CDR3: CASSPGLAGGLWEQYF
V: TRBV7-9; CDR3: CASSFSAPQGVKNIQYF
V: TRBV6-4; CDR3: CARPPPGGPREQYF
V: TRBV5-6; CDR3: CASSPPFGQPNYGYTF
V: TRBV28; CDR3: CASSLRGLGRGGSSYNEQFF
V: TRBV18; CDR3: CASSPQLQGRETQYF
V: TRBV15; CDR3: CATSKLRTDTQYF
V: TRBV6-5; CDR3: CASRPGQGALETQYF
V: TRBV6-5; CDR3: CASSRTRRTTEAFF
V: TRBV11-2; CDR3: CASSLDPGLAADTQYF
V: TRBV11-2; CDR3: CASSWPQGQGEQFF